Reported below is one T cell receptor beta chain. What it binds is not known. The data belong to a study of cytomegalovirus exposure and HLA in healthy donors. Germline CDR1 is SGHDN and CDR2 is FVKESK. The CDR3 consists of 15 residues. The ends were cut back, 6 bases at V and 8 bases at J, with 19 bases in the middle. Clones were read by immunoSEQ multiplex PCR, and TCRdb kept only the in-frame ones, dropping some. The sample gives about 120,000 clones, approximately 88% of which show up once; approximately 2% is in the top ten. Separate from the roughly 710-subject first cohort, the 120-subject validation cohort was the one that the donors belonged to. Points from the study as a whole: In vitro experiments confirmed that a few CMV-associated chains were specific for CMV antigens.

This receptor was taken from a man aged 18 to 29 in good health and CMV-seronegative. This chain connects TRBV14 to TRBJ2-2; perhaps TRBD1 as D (6 bases). The sample was PBMCs. The CDR3 DNA follows: TGTGCCAGCAGGAGAGATAGGACAGTGTCAGGGGAGCTGTTTTTT. It encodes CASRRDRTVSGELFF.